Listed below are T cell receptor beta chains from one sample, sequenced in a study of spatial heterogeneity in lung cancer. One entry per CDR3 protein, called by TCRdb with MiXCR from the 5' RACE reads. The table has 60,000 to 85,000 distinct CDR3 sequences, less than 9.5% seen once. Here the sequenced sample was PBMCs, taken at follow-up. Source of these receptors: a female donor with early-stage non-small cell lung cancer. Each CDR3 is given with its conserved first and last residue. D genes are given only for firm matches. A row's size may be missing; if present it is once, few, many or a size class.

j_call: TRBJ2-5
v_call: TRBV6-2/TRBV6-3
d_call: TRBD2
clone_size: many
cdr3_aa: CASSYASWDYGETQYF
cdr3_nt: TGTGCCAGCAGTTACGCCTCGTGGGACTACGGAGAGACCCAGTACTTC

j_call: TRBJ1-3
v_call: TRBV25-1
d_call: NA
clone_size: many
cdr3_aa: CASSDLGGTIYF
cdr3_nt: TGTGCCAGCAGTGACTTGGGTGGCACCATATATTTT

j_call: TRBJ2-3
v_call: TRBV5-1
d_call: NA
clone_size: many
cdr3_aa: CASSLKVGTDTQYF
cdr3_nt: TGCGCCAGCAGCTTAAAAGTAGGGACAGATACGCAGTATTTT

j_call: TRBJ2-6
v_call: TRBV28
d_call: NA
clone_size: many
cdr3_aa: CASTLAGANVLTF
cdr3_nt: TGTGCCAGCACCTTAGCTGGGGCCAACGTCCTGACTTTC

j_call: TRBJ1-2
v_call: TRBV12-3/TRBV12-4
d_call: NA
clone_size: NA
cdr3_aa: CASSSTWGGYGYTF
cdr3_nt: TGTGCCAGCAGTTCGACGTGGGGCGGCTATGGCTACACCTTC

j_call: TRBJ1-1
v_call: TRBV7-8
d_call: NA
clone_size: many
cdr3_aa: CASSIVESDTEAFF
cdr3_nt: TGTGCCAGCAGCATTGTTGAATCGGACACTGAAGCTTTCTTT

j_call: TRBJ2-2
v_call: TRBV20-1
d_call: TRBD2
clone_size: many
cdr3_aa: CSASTSGRPGELFF
cdr3_nt: TGCAGTGCTTCTACTAGCGGGAGGCCCGGGGAGCTGTTTTTT

j_call: TRBJ1-6
v_call: TRBV27
d_call: NA
clone_size: many
cdr3_aa: CASSPPGNNSPLHF
cdr3_nt: TGTGCCAGCAGCCCCCCAGGGAATAATTCACCCCTCCACTTT

j_call: TRBJ1-1
v_call: TRBV5-1
d_call: NA
clone_size: few
cdr3_aa: CASSWGDGLEAFF
cdr3_nt: TGCGCCAGCAGCTGGGGGGACGGCCTTGAAGCTTTCTTT

j_call: TRBJ1-2
v_call: TRBV20-1
d_call: TRBD1
clone_size: many
cdr3_aa: CSAPITGVGYTF
cdr3_nt: TGCAGTGCTCCTATCACAGGGGTCGGCTACACCTTC

j_call: TRBJ1-5
v_call: TRBV20-1
d_call: TRBD1
clone_size: many
cdr3_aa: CSAKETGEPNQPQHF
cdr3_nt: TGCAGTGCTAAGGAAACAGGGGAACCCAATCAGCCCCAGCATTTT

j_call: TRBJ2-7
v_call: TRBV11-2
d_call: TRBD2
clone_size: few
cdr3_aa: CASSLGLADSYEQYF
cdr3_nt: TGTGCCAGCAGCTTGGGACTAGCTGACTCCTACGAGCAGTACTTC

j_call: TRBJ1-4
v_call: TRBV5-1
d_call: NA
clone_size: many
cdr3_aa: CASSLPGSNEKLFF
cdr3_nt: TGCGCCAGCAGCTTGCCCGGGTCTAATGAAAAACTGTTTTTT

j_call: TRBJ1-3
v_call: TRBV7-8
d_call: NA
clone_size: NA
cdr3_aa: CASSLVLGVENTIYF
cdr3_nt: TGTGCCAGCAGCTTGGTTCTAGGGGTGGAAAACACCATATATTTT

j_call: TRBJ1-6
v_call: TRBV7-3
d_call: NA
clone_size: NA
cdr3_aa: CASSLGERGSPLHF
cdr3_nt: TGTGCCAGCAGCTTAGGGGAAAGGGGTTCACCCCTCCACTTT

j_call: TRBJ2-2
v_call: TRBV7-8
d_call: NA
clone_size: many
cdr3_aa: CASSLVVAANTGELFF
cdr3_nt: TGTGCCAGCAGCTTAGTGGTAGCGGCGAACACCGGGGAGCTGTTTTTT

j_call: TRBJ2-7
v_call: TRBV18
d_call: NA
clone_size: few
cdr3_aa: CASSPVGYEQYF
cdr3_nt: TGTGCCAGCTCACCCGTCGGCTACGAGCAGTACTTC

j_call: TRBJ2-1
v_call: TRBV29-1
d_call: NA
clone_size: NA
cdr3_aa: CSVGKTAGSSYNEQFF
cdr3_nt: TGCAGCGTTGGGAAAACGGCGGGGAGCTCCTACAATGAGCAGTTCTTC

j_call: TRBJ2-5
v_call: TRBV15
d_call: NA
clone_size: few
cdr3_aa: CATSRDAQETQYF
cdr3_nt: TGTGCCACCAGCAGAGATGCCCAAGAGACCCAGTACTTC

j_call: TRBJ1-5
v_call: TRBV2
d_call: NA
clone_size: many
cdr3_aa: CASGQGIEPQHF
cdr3_nt: TGTGCCAGCGGGCAGGGGATCGAGCCCCAGCATTTT